This T cell receptor beta chain was sequenced in a study of blood T cell repertoires in COVID-19. This table comes from immunoSEQ multiplex PCR, and its TCRdb copy is limited to in-frame clones, with some not included. In the table there are under 100,000 clones, around 81% of which are singletons. CDR1 SGHRS and CDR2 YFSETQ come from the germline V gene. The CDR3 runs to 16 residues. J lost 9 bases, V lost 3 bases, and 14 bases had no gene match. The chain uses TRBV5-1 and TRBJ2-1, with 8 bases lining up with TRBD2. The receptor's source is a man of 80 years or more with active or convalescent COVID-19. The sequencing input was peripheral blood. The CDR3 DNA is TGCGCCAGCAGCTCGGGAGGGAAAAAAAGCCTGGGTGAGCAGTTCTTC. Translating it yields CASSSGGKKSLGEQFF.